These 21 T cell receptor beta chains came from one sample sequenced in a study of human CD4 T cells and Enterobacteriaceae. Memory CD4+ T cells were sorted as all CD4+ cells except CD45RA+CCR7+CD95- naive cells, over 95% pure. Assay used: immunoSEQ multiplex PCR; TCRdb lists only in-frame clones, some missing. The top ten hold 1.7% of the sample, which has 27,000 or so clones, about 80% seen once. The sequenced sample was memory CD4+ T cells from blood. These receptors all come from a human donor in good health.

This chain uses TRBV9 with TRBJ2-2; no clear D gene. The CDR3 runs to 13 residues. Germline assignment: CDR1 SGDLS and CDR2 YYNGEE. The ends were cut back, 4 bases at V and 4 bases at J, with 8 bases in the middle. CDR3 sequence (DNA): TGTGCCAGCAGCCCTATGGGCACCGGGGAGCTGTTTTTT. This sequence encodes CASSPMGTGELFF.

The rearrangement links TRBV27 to TRBJ2-6; 7 nucleotides match TRBD1. With 4 bases clipped from V and 2 bases from J, the junction kept 2 bases outside the gene matches. CDR1 is MNHEY, CDR2 SMNVEV, per germline (reference sequence). There are 15 residues in the CDR3. This CDR3 is CASSSTGAGANVLTF. The CDR3 DNA reads TGTGCCAGCAGTTCAACAGGGGCTGGGGCCAACGTCCTGACTTTC.

This chain links TRBV28 with TRBJ2-5; TRBD1 aligns across 11 bases. Germline V gene lookup returns CDR1 MDHEN and CDR2 SYDVKM. V was pared by 1 base and J by 5 bases, with 6 bases of the junction left unmatched. The CDR3 covers 16 residues. CDR3 loop: CASSLSGQGAGETQYF. CDR3 nucleotide sequence: TGTGCCAGCAGTTTATCCGGACAGGGGGCAGGGGAGACCCAGTACTTC.

The chain has TRBV7-2 and TRBJ1-6, with D uncertain. Germline assignment: CDR1 SGHTA and CDR2 FQGNSA. V was clipped by 3 bases and J by 10 bases, with 10 bases between them. The CDR3 is 13 amino acids. CDR3 loop: CASSFSPGSPLHF. CDR3 nucleotide sequence: TGTGCCAGCAGCTTTAGCCCGGGGTCACCCCTCCACTTT.

The chain has TRBV18 and TRBJ1-3; 7 bases line up with TRBD1. V trimming: 6 bases; J trimming: 0 bases; junction bases outside the gene matches: 5. The CDR3 has 15 residues. Germline-derived CDR1 and CDR2 are KGHSH and LQKENI. CDR3 coding DNA: TGTGCCAGCTCCTGGGACAGCAACTCTGGAAACACCATATATTTT. Translating it yields CASSWDSNSGNTIYF.

The CDR3 spells CASSQPGTALRGYTF. For the CDR3, the DNA is TGTGCCAGCAGCCAACCCGGGACAGCCTTACGTGGCTACACCTTC. The chain recombines TRBV11-2 with TRBJ1-2; 7 bases line up with TRBD1. Germline CDR1 is SGHAT and CDR2 is FQNNGV. The V gene end was trimmed by 5 bases and the J gene end by 7 bases; junction bases not matched to a gene: 13. This CDR3 spans 15 amino acids.

The chain carries TRBV5-1 and TRBJ1-3; 11 positions agree with TRBD1. There are 17 residues in the CDR3. Germline lookup yields CDR1 SGHRS and CDR2 YFSETQ. The trim removed 4 bases at V and 4 bases at J, leaving 10 bases unmatched. The CDR3, as DNA: TGCGCCAGCAGCCTCGGACAGGGGGCAGGTTCGGGAAACACCATATATTTT. Its translation: CASSLGQGAGSGNTIYF.

The chain employs TRBV7-3 and TRBJ2-5, with D possibly TRBD2 on 6 matching bases. The CDR3 covers 18 residues. The V gene's germline CDR1 is SGHTA and CDR2 FQGTGA. V lost 1 base and J lost 4, with 22 bases in between. The CDR3 coding sequence is TGTGCCAGCAGCTTAAGTCGGGGGATGACTAGTAACGGAGAGACCCAGTACTTC. This sequence encodes CASSLSRGMTSNGETQYF. The full variable domain, completed using reference TRBV7-3 and TRBJ2-5, is GAGVSQTPSNKVTEKGKYVELRCDPISGHTALYWYRQSLGQGPEFLIYFQGTGAADDSGLPNDRFFAVRPEGSVSTLKIQRTERGDSAVYLCASSLSRGMTSNGETQYFGPGTRLLVL.

V is TRBV7-2 and J is TRBJ1-1; D gene unclear. This CDR3 has 11 residues. CDR1 and CDR2 from the germline V gene are SGHTA and FQGNSA. Trimming removed 5 bases from V and 4 bases from J, with 5 bases in between. Here the CDR3 DNA reads TGTGCCAGCAGCCCCAGCACTGAAGCTTTCTTT. It encodes CASSPSTEAFF.

J is TRBJ1-2 and V is TRBV6-5; D perhaps matches TRBD1 (5 bases). The CDR3 covers 15 residues. The germline V and J ends were trimmed by 2 bases and 5 bases, with 15 bases remaining between them. Germline V lookup: CDR1 MNHEY, CDR2 SVGAGI. CDR3 sequence (DNA): TGTGCCAGCAGTTACGTGGGGGTGGGTACTTATGGCTACACCTTC. This gives the protein CASSYVGVGTYGYTF.

The CDR3 region has the DNA TGTGCCAGCCTAGGGGGAGTACGATCCTACGAGCAGTACTTC. Translated, it gives CASLGGVRSYEQYF. The gene calls are TRBV28 and TRBJ2-7, with D possibly matching TRBD1 (6 bases). CDR1 MDHEN and CDR2 SYDVKM come from the germline V gene. The CDR3 is 14 residues long. V was shortened by 8 bases and J by 1 base, with 15 bases between the two germline ends.

This rearrangement joins TRBV7-3 to TRBJ2-5, with D possibly being TRBD1 or TRBD2 (5 bases each). Per the germline V gene, CDR1 is SGHTA and CDR2 is FQGTGA. This CDR3 comprises 13 residues. The V end lost 4 bases, the J end lost 2 bases, and 8 bases lay between the germline ends. CDR3 amino acids: CASSSGRQETQYF. The CDR3 DNA follows: TGTGCCAGCAGCTCGGGGCGTCAAGAGACCCAGTACTTC. Full variable domain (rest looked up from reference TRBV7-3 and TRBJ2-5): GAGVSQTPSNKVTEKGKYVELRCDPISGHTALYWYRQSLGQGPEFLIYFQGTGAADDSGLPNDRFFAVRPEGSVSTLKIQRTERGDSAVYLCASSSGRQETQYFGPGTRLLVL.

CDR3 nucleotides: TGCAGCGTTTCCCAGTGGGGGTCCAACGAGCAGTACTTC. It is translated as CSVSQWGSNEQYF. This chain uses TRBV29-1 with TRBJ2-7; either TRBD1 or TRBD2 may supply D (5 bases each). Trimming removed 5 bases at V and 5 bases at J, with 16 bases between. The CDR3 contains 13 residues. Germline CDR1 and CDR2: SQVTM and ANQGSEA.

This sequence joins TRBV19 and TRBJ2-1; 9 positions agree with TRBD2. V lost 0 bases to trimming and J lost 0 bases; unmatched junction nucleotides: 6. This CDR3 has 18 residues. Germline CDR1 and CDR2: LNHDA and SQIVND (reference sequence). CDR3 in amino acids: CASSIDRLAGSSYNEQFF. The CDR3, as DNA: TGTGCCAGTAGTATAGATCGTCTAGCGGGGAGCTCCTACAATGAGCAGTTCTTC.

The J gene is TRBJ1-1, the V gene TRBV7-3; 8 nucleotides line up with TRBD1. J lost 4 bases, V lost 2 bases, and 12 bases had no gene match. The CDR3 extends over 17 amino acids. Germline lookup yields CDR1 SGHTA and CDR2 FQGTGA. DNA for the CDR3: TGTGCCAGCAGCTTATACCCTCAGGGGGCGCGGGGCACTGAAGCTTTCTTT. Translated: CASSLYPQGARGTEAFF.

The gene calls are TRBV15 and TRBJ2-7; D uncertain. The CDR3 consists of 14 residues. The V gene lost 0 bases and the J gene lost 2 bases, with 8 bases spanning the gap. CDR1 and CDR2 from the germline V gene are LNHNV and YYDKDF (reference sequence). CDR3 residues: CATSRERQAYEQYF. DNA of the CDR3: TGTGCCACCAGCAGAGAGAGGCAGGCCTACGAGCAGTACTTC.

The chain links TRBV27 to TRBJ1-2, with D hard to call. Germline assignment: CDR1 MNHEY and CDR2 SMNVEV (reference sequence). The CDR3 runs to 14 residues. Trimming shortened V by 5 bases and J by 8 bases, and 18 bases separated the two germline ends. The CDR3 here is CASSPRETYRGYTF. DNA for the CDR3: TGTGCCAGCAGTCCCCGGGAAACCTATCGGGGCTACACCTTC.

This clone was observed once. The CDR3 DNA reads TGCAGCGTGAGGCGGGGACCACTCTGGGCTGAAGCTTTCTTT. It specifies CSVRRGPLWAEAFF. This chain links TRBV29-1 with TRBJ1-1, with D perhaps matching TRBD1 (5 bases). The CDR3 contains 14 residues. Germline loops: CDR1 SQVTM, CDR2 ANQGSEA. The ends were cut back, 6 bases at V and 6 bases at J, with 20 bases in the middle.

The chain is built from TRBV19 and TRBJ2-1, with 7 bases lining up with TRBD1. The junction had 8 bases not matched to a gene; V was cut back by 4 bases and J by 2 bases. The length of the CDR3 is 16 residues. Germline lookup yields CDR1 LNHDA and CDR2 SQIVND (reference sequence). CDR3 coding DNA: TGTGCCAGTAGTACCCGACAGGGCTCACCCTACAATGAGCAGTTCTTC. It encodes CASSTRQGSPYNEQFF. Drawing the rest from reference TRBV19 and TRBJ2-1, the complete variable domain is DGGITQSPKYLFRKEGQNVTLSCEQNLNHDAMYWYRQDPGQGLRLIYYSQIVNDFQKGDIAEGYSVSREKKESFPLTVTSAQKNPTAFYLCASSTRQGSPYNEQFFGPGTRLTVL.

The sample holds a few counts of this clone. V and J are TRBV19 and TRBJ2-5; 13 bases are a match to TRBD2. This CDR3 region has 19 residues. J gave up 9 bases and V 5 bases, and 21 bases lay outside the gene matches. The germline V gene encodes CDR1 LNHDA and CDR2 SQIVND (reference sequence). This chain's CDR3 is CASSASLAGGVPVNTAQYF. The DNA of the CDR3 is TGTGCCAGTAGTGCCTCACTAGCGGGAGGGGTACCGGTCAATACGGCCCAGTACTTC.

The rearrangement joins TRBV28 to TRBJ2-1; possibly TRBD1 for D (5 bases). Germline V gives CDR1 MDHEN, CDR2 SYDVKM. The CDR3 consists of 17 residues. V shed 10 bases and J shed 10 bases, with 32 bases lying between them. The CDR3 sequence is CATKVWSYQQLGPEQFF. CDR3 bases: TGTGCCACCAAGGTTTGGTCTTACCAGCAGTTGGGGCCGGAGCAGTTCTTC.